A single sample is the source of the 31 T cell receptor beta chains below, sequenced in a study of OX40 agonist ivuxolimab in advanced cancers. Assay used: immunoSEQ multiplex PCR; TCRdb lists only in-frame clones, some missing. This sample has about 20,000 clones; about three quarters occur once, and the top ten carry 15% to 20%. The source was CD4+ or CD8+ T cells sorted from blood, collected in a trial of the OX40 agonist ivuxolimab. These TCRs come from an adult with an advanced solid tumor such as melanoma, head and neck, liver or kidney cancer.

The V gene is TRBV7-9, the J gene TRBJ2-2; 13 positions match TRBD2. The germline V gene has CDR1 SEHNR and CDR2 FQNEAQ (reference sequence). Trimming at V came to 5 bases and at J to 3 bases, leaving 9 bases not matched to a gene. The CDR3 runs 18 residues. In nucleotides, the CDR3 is TGTGCCAGCAGCCCCGGACTAGCGGGAGTGGTCGACACCGGGGAGCTGTTTTTT. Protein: CASSPGLAGVVDTGELFF. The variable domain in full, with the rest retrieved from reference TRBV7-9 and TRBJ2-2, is DTGVSQNPRHKITKRGQNVTFRCDPISEHNRLYWYRQTLGQGPEFLTYFQNEAQLEKSRLLSDRFSAERPKGSFSTLEIQRTEQGDSAMYLCASSPGLAGVVDTGELFFGEGSRLTVL.

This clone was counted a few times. CDR3 sequence: CASSVGPGSYEQYF. CDR3 nucleotides: TGTGCCAGCAGCGTAGGTCCAGGCTCCTACGAGCAGTACTTC. V usage is TRBV9 and J usage is TRBJ2-7; D call uncertain. Trimming pared 0 bases from V and 0 bases from J, leaving 7 bases between. CDR1 is SGDLS and CDR2 is YYNGEE in the germline V gene. The CDR3 loop spans 14 amino acids.

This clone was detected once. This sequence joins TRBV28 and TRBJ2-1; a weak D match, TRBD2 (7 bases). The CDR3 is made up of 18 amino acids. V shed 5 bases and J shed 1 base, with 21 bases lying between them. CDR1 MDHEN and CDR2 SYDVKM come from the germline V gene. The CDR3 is CASSPLAPRGPSYNEQFF. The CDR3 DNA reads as TGTGCCAGCAGTCCTCTAGCCCCGCGGGGGCCATCCTACAATGAGCAGTTCTTC. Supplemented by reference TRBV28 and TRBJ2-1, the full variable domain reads DVKVTQSSRYLVKRTGEKVFLECVQDMDHENMFWYRQDPGLGLRLIYFSYDVKMKEKGDIPEGYSVSREKKERFSLILESASTNQTSMYLCASSPLAPRGPSYNEQFFGPGTRLTVL.

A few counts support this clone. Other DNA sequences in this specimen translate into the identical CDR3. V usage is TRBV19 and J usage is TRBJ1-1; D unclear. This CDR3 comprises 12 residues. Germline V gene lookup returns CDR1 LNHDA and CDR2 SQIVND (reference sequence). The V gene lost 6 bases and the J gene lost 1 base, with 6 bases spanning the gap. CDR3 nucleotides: TGTGCCAGTAGGGGCTGGAACACTGAAGCTTTCTTT. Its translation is CASRGWNTEAFF.

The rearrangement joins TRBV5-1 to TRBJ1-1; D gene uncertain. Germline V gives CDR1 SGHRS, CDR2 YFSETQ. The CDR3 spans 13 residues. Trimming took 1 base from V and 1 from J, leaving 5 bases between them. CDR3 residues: CASSLWGNTEAFF. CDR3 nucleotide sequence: TGCGCCAGCAGCTTGTGGGGGAACACTGAAGCTTTCTTT. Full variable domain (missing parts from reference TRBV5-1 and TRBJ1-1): KAGVTQTPRYLIKTRGQQVTLSCSPISGHRSVSWYQQTPGQGLQFLFEYFSETQRNKGNFPGRFSGRQFSNSRSEMNVSTLELGDSALYLCASSLWGNTEAFFGQGTRLTVV.

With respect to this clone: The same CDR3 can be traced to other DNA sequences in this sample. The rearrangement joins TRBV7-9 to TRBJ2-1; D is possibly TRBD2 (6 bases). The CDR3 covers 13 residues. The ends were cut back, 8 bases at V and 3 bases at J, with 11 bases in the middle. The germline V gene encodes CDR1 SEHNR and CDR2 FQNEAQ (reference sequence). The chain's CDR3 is CASRTGSYNEQFF. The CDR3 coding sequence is TGTGCCAGCCGTACCGGGAGCTACAATGAGCAGTTCTTC.

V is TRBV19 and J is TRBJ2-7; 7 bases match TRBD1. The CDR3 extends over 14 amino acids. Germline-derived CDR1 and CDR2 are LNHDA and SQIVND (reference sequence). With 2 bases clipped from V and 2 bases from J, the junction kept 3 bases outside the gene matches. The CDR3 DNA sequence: TGTGCCAGTAGTATATTCCAGGGGGCCTACGAGCAGTACTTC. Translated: CASSIFQGAYEQYF.

The CDR3 bases are TGTGCCAGCAGCCCCCGGACTGCTTCCTACGAGCAGTACTTC. It codes for CASSPRTASYEQYF. This chain links TRBV7-9 with TRBJ2-7; the D gene is possibly TRBD2 (5 bases). The CDR3 is 14 residues long. Trimming took off 5 bases at V and 1 base at J, with 12 bases between the two ends. Germline CDR1 is SEHNR and CDR2 is FQNEAQ (reference sequence).

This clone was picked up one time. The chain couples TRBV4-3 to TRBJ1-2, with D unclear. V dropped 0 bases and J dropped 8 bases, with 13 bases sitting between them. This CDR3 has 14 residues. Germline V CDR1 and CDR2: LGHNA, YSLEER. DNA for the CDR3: TGCGCCAGCAGCCAAGATTTCGGGTCGATGGGCTACACCTTC. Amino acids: CASSQDFGSMGYTF.

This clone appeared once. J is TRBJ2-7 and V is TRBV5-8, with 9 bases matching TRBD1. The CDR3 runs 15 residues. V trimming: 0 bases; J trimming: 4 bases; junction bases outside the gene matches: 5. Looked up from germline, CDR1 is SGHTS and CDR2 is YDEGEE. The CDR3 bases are TGTGCCAGCAGCTTGGCCTACAGGGGGCTTTACGAGCAGTACTTC. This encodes CASSLAYRGLYEQYF.

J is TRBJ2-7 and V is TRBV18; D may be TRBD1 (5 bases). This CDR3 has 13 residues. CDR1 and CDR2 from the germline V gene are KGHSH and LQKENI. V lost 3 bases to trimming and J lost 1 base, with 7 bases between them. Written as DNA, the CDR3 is TGTGCCAGCTCACCGGACACTTCCTACGAGCAGTACTTC. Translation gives CASSPDTSYEQYF.

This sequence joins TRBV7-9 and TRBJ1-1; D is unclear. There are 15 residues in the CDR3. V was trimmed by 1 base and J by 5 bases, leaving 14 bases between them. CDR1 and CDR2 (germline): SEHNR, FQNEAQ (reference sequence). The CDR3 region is CASSLEGGGRTEAFF. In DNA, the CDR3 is TGTGCCAGCAGCTTAGAAGGCGGTGGAAGGACTGAAGCTTTCTTT.

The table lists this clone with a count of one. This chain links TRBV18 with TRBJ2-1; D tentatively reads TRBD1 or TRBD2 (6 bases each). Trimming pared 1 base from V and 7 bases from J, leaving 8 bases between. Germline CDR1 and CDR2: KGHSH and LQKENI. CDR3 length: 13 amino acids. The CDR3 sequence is CASSPQGGNEQFF. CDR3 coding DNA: TGTGCCAGCTCACCACAGGGGGGAAATGAGCAGTTCTTC.

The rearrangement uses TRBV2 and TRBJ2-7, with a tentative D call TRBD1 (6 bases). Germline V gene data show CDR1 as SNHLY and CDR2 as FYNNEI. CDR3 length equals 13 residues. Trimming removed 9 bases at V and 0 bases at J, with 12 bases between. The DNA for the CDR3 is TGTGCCAGTGTCCGGGACACCTCCTACGAGCAGTACTTC. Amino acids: CASVRDTSYEQYF.

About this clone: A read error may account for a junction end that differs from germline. The CDR3 spells CASSLPGQSAYEQYF. CDR3 in DNA: TGTGCCAGCAGTCTTCCGGGACAGTCTGCCTACGAGCAGTACTTC. The chain combines TRBV10-3 with TRBJ2-7, with 7 positions matching TRBD1. The germline gives CDR1 ENHRY, CDR2 SYGVKD. The CDR3 consists of 15 residues.

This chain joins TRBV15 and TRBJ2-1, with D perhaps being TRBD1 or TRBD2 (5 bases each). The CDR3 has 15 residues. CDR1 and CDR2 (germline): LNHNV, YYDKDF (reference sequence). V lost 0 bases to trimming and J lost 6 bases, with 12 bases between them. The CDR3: CATSREGLEGNEQFF. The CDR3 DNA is TGTGCCACCAGCAGAGAGGGGCTCGAGGGCAATGAGCAGTTCTTC.

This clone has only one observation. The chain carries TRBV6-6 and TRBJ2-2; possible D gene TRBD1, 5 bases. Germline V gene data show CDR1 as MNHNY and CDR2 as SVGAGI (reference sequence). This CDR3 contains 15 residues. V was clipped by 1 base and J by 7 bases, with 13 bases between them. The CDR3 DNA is TGTGCCAGCAGTTACTTTACAGGTTCCCACGGGGAGCTGTTTTTT. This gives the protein CASSYFTGSHGELFF.

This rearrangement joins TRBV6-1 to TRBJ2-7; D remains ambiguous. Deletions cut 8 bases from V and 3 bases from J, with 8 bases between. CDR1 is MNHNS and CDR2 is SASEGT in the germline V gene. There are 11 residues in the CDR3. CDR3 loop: CASSRSYEQYF. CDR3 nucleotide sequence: TGTGCCAGCTCGCGGAGCTACGAGCAGTACTTC.

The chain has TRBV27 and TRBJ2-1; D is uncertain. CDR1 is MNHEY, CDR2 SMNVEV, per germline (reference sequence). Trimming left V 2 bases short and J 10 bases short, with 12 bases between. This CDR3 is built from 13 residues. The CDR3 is CASSLRPPEEQFF. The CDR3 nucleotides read TGTGCCAGCAGTTTACGCCCCCCTGAGGAGCAGTTCTTC.

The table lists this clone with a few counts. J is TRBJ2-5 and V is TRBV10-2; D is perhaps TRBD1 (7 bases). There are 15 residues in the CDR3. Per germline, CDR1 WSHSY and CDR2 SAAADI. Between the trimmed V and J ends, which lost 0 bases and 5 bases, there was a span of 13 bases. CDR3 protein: CASSESWRGPETQYF. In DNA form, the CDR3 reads TGCGCCAGCAGTGAGTCCTGGAGGGGGCCGGAGACCCAGTACTTC.

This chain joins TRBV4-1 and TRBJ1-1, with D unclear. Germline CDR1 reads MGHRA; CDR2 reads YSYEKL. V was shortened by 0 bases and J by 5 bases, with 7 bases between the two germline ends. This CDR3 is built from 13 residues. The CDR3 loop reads CASSQDRRTEAFF. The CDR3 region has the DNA TGCGCCAGCAGCCAAGATCGGCGGACTGAAGCTTTCTTT.

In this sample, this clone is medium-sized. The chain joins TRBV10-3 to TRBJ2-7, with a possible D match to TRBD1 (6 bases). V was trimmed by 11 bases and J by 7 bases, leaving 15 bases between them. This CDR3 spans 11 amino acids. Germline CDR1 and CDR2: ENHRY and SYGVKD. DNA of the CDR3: TGTGCCTCGAGAGGGGGTGGAGAGCAGTACTTC. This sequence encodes CASRGGGEQYF.

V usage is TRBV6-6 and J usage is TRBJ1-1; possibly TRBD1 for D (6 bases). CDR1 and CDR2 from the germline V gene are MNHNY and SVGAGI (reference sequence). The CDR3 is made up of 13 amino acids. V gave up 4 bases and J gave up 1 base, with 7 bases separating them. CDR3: CASSSGQNTEAFF. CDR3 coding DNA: TGTGCCAGCAGTTCGGGACAGAACACTGAAGCTTTCTTT.

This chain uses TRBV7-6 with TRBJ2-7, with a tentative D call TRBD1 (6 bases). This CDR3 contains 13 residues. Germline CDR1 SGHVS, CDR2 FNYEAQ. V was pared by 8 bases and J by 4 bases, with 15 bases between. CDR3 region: CASRPVGGYEQYF. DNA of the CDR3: TGTGCCAGCCGCCCGGTAGGGGGATACGAGCAGTACTTC.

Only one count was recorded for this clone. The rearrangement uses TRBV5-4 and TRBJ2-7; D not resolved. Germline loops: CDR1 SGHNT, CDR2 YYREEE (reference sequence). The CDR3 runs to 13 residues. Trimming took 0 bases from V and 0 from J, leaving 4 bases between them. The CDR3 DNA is TGTGCCAGCAGCTTGGGTAGCTCCTACGAGCAGTACTTC. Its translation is CASSLGSSYEQYF.

The CDR3 bases are TGCGCCAGCAGCCACCTCGTCGCTAGCGCGGACTACGAGCAGTACTTC. Translated: CASSHLVASADYEQYF. The chain links TRBV4-1 to TRBJ2-7, with D maybe TRBD2 (6 bases). The CDR3 contains 16 residues. Looked up from germline, CDR1 is MGHRA and CDR2 is YSYEKL. The V and J ends lost 3 bases and 3 bases respectively, with 18 bases between them.

CDR3 sequence (DNA): TGTGCCAGCAGCACTAGCGGGAGGACACGAAGGAACGAGCAGTACTTC. Encoded protein: CASSTSGRTRRNEQYF. The V and J genes are TRBV21-1 and TRBJ2-7; whether TRBD2, the table's D call, matches the DNA was not checked. TRBV21-1 is an annotated pseudogene. This CDR3 is built from 16 residues.

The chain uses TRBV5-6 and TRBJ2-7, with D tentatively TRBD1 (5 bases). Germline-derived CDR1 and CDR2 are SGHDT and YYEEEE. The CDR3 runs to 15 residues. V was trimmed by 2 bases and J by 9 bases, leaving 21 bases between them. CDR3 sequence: CASSFDHRSPFGQYF. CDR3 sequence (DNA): TGTGCCAGCAGCTTCGACCACAGGTCCCCCTTTGGGCAGTACTTC. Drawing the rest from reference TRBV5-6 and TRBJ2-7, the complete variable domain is DAGVTQSPTHLIKTRGQQVTLRCSPKSGHDTVSWYQQALGQGPQFIFQYYEEEERQRGNFPDRFSGHQFPNYSSELNVNALLLGDSALYLCASSFDHRSPFGQYFGPGTRLTVT.

CDR3 sequence: CASSLPGPKEQYF. CDR3 sequence (DNA): TGTGCCAGCAGCTTACCGGGGCCGAAAGAGCAGTACTTC. This chain joins TRBV5-6 and TRBJ2-7; D may be TRBD1 or TRBD2 (5 bases each). Germline V gene lookup returns CDR1 SGHDT and CDR2 YYEEEE. Trimming shortened V by 2 bases and J by 7 bases, and 13 bases separated the two germline ends. CDR3 length: 13 amino acids.

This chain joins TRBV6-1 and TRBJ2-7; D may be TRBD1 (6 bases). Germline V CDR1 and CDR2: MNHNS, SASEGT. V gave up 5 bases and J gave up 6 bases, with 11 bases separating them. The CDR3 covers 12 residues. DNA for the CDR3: TGTGCCAGCAGTCCGGACAGAGCCGAGCAGTACTTC. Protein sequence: CASSPDRAEQYF.

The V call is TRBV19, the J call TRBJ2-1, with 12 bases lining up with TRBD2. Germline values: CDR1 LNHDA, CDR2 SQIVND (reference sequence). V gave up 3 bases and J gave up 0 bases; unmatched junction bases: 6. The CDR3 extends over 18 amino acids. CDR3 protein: CASSIRLAGVGSYNEQFF. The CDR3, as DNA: TGTGCCAGTAGTATCCGACTAGCGGGAGTGGGCTCCTACAATGAGCAGTTCTTC. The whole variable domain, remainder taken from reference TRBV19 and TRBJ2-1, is DGGITQSPKYLFRKEGQNVTLSCEQNLNHDAMYWYRQDPGQGLRLIYYSQIVNDFQKGDIAEGYSVSREKKESFPLTVTSAQKNPTAFYLCASSIRLAGVGSYNEQFFGPGTRLTVL.